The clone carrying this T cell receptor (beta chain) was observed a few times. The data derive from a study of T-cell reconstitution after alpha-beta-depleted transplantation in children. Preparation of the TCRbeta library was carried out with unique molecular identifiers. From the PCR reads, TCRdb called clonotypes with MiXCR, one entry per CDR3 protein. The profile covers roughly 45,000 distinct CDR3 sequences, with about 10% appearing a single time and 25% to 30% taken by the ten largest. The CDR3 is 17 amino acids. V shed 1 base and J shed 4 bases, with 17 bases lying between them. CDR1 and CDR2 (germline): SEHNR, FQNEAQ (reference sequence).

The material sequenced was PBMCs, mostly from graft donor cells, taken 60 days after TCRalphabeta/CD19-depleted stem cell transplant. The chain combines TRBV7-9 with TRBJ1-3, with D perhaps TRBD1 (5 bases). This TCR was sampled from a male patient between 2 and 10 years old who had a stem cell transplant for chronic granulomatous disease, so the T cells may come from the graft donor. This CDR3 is CASSLEGQASRGNTIYF. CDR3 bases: TGTGCCAGCAGCTTAGAGGGGCAGGCCTCGAGGGGAAACACCATATATTTT.